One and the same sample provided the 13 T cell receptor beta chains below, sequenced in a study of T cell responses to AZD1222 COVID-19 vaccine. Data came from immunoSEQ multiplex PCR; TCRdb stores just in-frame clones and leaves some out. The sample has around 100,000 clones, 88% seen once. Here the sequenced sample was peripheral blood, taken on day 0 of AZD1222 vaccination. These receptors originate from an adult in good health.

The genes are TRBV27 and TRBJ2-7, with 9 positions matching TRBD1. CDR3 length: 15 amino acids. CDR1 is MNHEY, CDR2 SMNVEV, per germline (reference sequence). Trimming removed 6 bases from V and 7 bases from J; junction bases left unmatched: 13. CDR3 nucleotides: TGTGCCAGCAGCTTGACAGGGGGGACCTGGGGTGAGCAGTACTTC. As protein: CASSLTGGTWGEQYF.

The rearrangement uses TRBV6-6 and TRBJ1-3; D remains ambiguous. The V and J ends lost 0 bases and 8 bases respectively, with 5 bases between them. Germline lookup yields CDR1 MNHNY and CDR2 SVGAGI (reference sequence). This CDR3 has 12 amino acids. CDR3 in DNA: TGTGCCAGCAGTTACTCGGTGCACACCATATATTTT. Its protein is CASSYSVHTIYF.

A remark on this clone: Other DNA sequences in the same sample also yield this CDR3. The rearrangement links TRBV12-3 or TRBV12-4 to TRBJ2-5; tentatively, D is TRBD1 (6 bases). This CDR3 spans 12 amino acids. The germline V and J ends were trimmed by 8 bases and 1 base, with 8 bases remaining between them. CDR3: CASGGLQETQYF. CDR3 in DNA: TGTGCCAGCGGGGGCCTCCAAGAGACCCAGTACTTC.

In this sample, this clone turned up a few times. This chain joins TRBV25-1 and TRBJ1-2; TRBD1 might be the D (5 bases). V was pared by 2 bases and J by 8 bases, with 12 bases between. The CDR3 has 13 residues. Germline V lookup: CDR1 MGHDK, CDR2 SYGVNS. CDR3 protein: CASSEQWGDGYTF. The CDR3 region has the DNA TGTGCCAGCAGTGAACAGTGGGGGGACGGCTACACCTTC.

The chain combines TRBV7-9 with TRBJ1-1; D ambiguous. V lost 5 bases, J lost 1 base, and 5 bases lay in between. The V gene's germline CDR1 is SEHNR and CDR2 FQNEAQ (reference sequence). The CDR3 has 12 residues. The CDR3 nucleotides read TGTGCCAGCAGCCGCCCGAACACTGAAGCTTTCTTT. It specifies CASSRPNTEAFF.

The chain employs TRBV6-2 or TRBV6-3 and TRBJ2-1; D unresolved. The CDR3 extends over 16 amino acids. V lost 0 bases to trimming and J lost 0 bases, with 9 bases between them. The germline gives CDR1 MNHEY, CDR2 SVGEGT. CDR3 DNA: TGTGCCAGCAGTTACTCGAGCCAGCGCTCCTACAATGAGCAGTTCTTC. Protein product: CASSYSSQRSYNEQFF.

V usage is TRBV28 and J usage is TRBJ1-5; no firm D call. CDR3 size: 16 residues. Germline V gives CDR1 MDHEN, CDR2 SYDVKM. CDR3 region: CVSGEGGGGHNQPQHF. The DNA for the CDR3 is TGTGTATCCGGGGAGGGTGGTGGCGGGCACAATCAGCCCCAGCATTTT.

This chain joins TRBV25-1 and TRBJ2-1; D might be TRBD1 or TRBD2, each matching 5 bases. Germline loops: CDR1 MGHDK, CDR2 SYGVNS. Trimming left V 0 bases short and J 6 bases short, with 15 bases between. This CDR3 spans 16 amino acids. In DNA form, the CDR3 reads TGTGCCAGCAGTGAATATGGCCGCTCTGGGGGCAATGAGCAGTTCTTC. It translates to CASSEYGRSGGNEQFF.

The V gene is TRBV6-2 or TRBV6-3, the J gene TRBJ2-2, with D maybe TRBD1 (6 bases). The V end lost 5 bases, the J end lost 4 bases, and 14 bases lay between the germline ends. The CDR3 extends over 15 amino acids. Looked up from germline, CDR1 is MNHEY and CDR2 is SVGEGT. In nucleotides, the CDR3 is TGTGCCAGCAGTGCTCCGGGACATCTCACCGGGGAGCTGTTTTTT. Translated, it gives CASSAPGHLTGELFF.

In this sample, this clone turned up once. The CDR3 sequence: CASSYSTGVSEAFF. CDR3 bases: TGTGCCAGCAGTTACTCGACGGGGGTGAGTGAAGCTTTCTTT. This sequence joins TRBV6-5 and TRBJ1-1, with D possibly TRBD1 on 5 matching bases. Trimming took off 0 bases at V and 7 bases at J, with 12 bases between the two ends. Germline CDR1 reads MNHEY; CDR2 reads SVGAGI. CDR3 size: 14 residues.

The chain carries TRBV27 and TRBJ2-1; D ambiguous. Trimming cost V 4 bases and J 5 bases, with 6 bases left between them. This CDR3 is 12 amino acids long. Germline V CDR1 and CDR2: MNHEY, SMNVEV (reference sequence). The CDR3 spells CASSSGHNEQFF. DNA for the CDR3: TGTGCCAGCAGTTCCGGACACAATGAGCAGTTCTTC.

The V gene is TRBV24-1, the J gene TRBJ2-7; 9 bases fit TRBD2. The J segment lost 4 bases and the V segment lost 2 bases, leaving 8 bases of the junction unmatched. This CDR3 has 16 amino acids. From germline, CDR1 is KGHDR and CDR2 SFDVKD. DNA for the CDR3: TGTGCCACCAGTGATTCCGCGGCGGGAGGGACTTACGAGCAGTACTTC. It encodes CATSDSAAGGTYEQYF.

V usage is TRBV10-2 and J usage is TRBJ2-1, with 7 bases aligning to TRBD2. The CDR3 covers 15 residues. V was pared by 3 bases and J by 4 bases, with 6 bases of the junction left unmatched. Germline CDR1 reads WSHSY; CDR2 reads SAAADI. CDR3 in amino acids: CASSDFAGAYNEQFF. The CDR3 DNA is TGCGCCAGCAGTGATTTTGCGGGAGCGTACAATGAGCAGTTCTTC.